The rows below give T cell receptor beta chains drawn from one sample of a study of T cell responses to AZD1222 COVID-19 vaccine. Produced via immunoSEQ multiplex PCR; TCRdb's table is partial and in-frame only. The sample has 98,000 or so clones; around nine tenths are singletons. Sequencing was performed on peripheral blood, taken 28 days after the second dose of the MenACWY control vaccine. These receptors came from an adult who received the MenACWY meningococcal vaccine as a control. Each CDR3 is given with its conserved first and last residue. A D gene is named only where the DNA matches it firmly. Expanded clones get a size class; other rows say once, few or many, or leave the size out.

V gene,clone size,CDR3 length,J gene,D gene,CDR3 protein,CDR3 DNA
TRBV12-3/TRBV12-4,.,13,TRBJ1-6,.,CASRRSYNSPLHF,TGTGCCAGCAGGCGCTCCTATAATTCACCCCTCCACTTT
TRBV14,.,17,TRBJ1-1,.,CASSQEPRAGRVAEAFF,TGTGCCAGCAGCCAAGAGCCGAGGGCAGGGCGGGTCGCTGAAGCTTTCTTT
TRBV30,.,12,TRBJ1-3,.,CAWMGVGNTIYF,TGTGCCTGGATGGGTGTAGGAAACACCATATATTTT
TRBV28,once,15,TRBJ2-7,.,CASSLGRGISYEQYF,TGTGCCAGCAGTTTAGGTCGGGGGATCTCCTACGAGCAGTACTTC
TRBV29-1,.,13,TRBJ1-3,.,CSVVGGSGNTIYF,TGCAGCGTTGTTGGTGGATCTGGAAACACCATATATTTT
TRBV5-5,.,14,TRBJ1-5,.,CASSLTGPNQPQHF,TGTGCCAGCAGCTTAACAGGCCCCAATCAGCCCCAGCATTTT
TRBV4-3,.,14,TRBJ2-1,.,CASSHDPRSAEQFF,TGCGCCAGCAGCCATGACCCCCGGTCGGCTGAGCAGTTCTTC
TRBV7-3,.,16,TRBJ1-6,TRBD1,CASSPDRDFSNSPLHF,TGTGCCAGCAGCCCTGACAGGGATTTTTCTAATTCACCCCTCCACTTT
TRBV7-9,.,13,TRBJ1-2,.,CASSLAREGGYTF,TGTGCCAGCAGCTTAGCCAGGGAGGGTGGCTACACCTTC
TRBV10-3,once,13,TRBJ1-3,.,CAISLEGGNTIYF,TGTGCCATCAGCCTGGAGGGTGGAAACACCATATATTTT
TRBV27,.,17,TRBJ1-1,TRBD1,CASRVRTGGEGNTEAFF,TGTGCCAGCAGGGTTAGGACAGGGGGCGAAGGGAACACTGAAGCTTTCTTT
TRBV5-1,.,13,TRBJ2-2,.,CASSLEAAGELFF,TGCGCCAGCAGCTTGGAGGCAGCCGGGGAGCTGTTTTTT
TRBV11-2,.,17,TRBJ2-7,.,CASSFYPPVPPVYEQYF,TGTGCCAGCAGCTTTTATCCACCAGTACCCCCCGTCTACGAGCAGTACTTC
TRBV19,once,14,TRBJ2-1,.,CASSMRRSYNEQFF,TGTGCCAGTAGTATGAGAAGATCCTACAATGAGCAGTTCTTC
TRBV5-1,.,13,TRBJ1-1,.,CASSLGMEGSAFF,TGCGCCAGCAGCTTGGGTATGGAGGGTTCAGCTTTCTTT
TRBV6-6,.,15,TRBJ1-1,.,CASRTGEGSNTEAFF,TGTGCCAGCCGAACAGGAGAGGGGTCGAACACTGAAGCTTTCTTT
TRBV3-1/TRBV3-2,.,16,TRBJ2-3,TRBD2,CASSQASGGIKDTQYF,TGTGCCAGCAGCCAAGCGAGCGGGGGGATTAAGGATACGCAGTATTTT
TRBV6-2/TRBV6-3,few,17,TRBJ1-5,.,CASSPWEAGQGNQPQHF,TGTGCCAGCAGCCCTTGGGAAGCTGGACAAGGAAATCAGCCCCAGCATTTT
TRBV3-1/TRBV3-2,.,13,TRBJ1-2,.,CASSHRRGYGYTF,TGTGCCAGCAGCCACCGACGAGGCTATGGCTACACCTTC
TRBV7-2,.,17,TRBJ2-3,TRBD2,CASRRAGTSGGTDTQYF,TGTGCCAGCAGGCGTGCCGGGACTAGCGGGGGCACAGATACGCAGTATTTT
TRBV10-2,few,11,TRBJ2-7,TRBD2,CASTSGGEQYF,TGCGCCAGCACTAGCGGAGGGGAGCAGTACTTC
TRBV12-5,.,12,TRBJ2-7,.,CASGLDGDEQYF,TGTGCTAGTGGTTTGGACGGGGATGAGCAGTACTTC
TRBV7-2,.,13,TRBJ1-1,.,CASSLGGPTEAFF,TGTGCCAGCAGCTTAGGGGGACCCACTGAAGCTTTCTTT
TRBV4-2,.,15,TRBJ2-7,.,CASKVRLGITYEQYF,TGTGCCAGCAAAGTAAGGCTGGGCATCACCTACGAGCAGTACTTC
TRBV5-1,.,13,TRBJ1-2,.,CASSLGEGNDYTF,TGCGCCAGCAGCTTGGGGGAGGGCAACGACTACACCTTC
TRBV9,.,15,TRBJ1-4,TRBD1,CASSARTGRNEKLFF,TGTGCCAGCAGCGCCAGGACAGGGAGAAATGAAAAACTGTTTTTT
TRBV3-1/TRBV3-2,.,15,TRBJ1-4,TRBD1,CASSGPGTANEKLFF,TGTGCCAGCAGCGGCCCCGGGACAGCTAATGAAAAACTGTTTTTT
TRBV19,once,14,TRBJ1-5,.,CASSWDTPNQPQHF,TGTGCCAGTAGCTGGGACACTCCCAATCAGCCCCAGCATTTT
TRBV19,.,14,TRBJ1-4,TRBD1,CASSPDRDREKLFF,TGTGCCAGTAGTCCGGACAGGGATCGTGAAAAACTGTTTTTT
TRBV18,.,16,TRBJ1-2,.,CASSPSAGLKAYGYTF,TGTGCCAGCTCACCATCCGCAGGGTTAAAGGCCTATGGCTACACCTTC
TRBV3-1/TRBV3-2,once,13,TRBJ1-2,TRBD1,CASTTGGTYGYTF,TGTGCCAGCACCACAGGGGGAACCTATGGCTACACCTTC
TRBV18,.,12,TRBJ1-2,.,CASSPPQGGYTF,TGTGCCAGCTCACCCCCCCAGGGAGGCTACACCTTC
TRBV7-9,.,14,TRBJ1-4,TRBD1,CASRAGTVNEKLFF,TGTGCCAGCAGGGCCGGGACAGTTAATGAAAAACTGTTTTTT
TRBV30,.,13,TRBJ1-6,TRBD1,CALTGQGNSPLHF,TGTGCCTTGACCGGACAGGGGAATTCACCCCTCCACTTT
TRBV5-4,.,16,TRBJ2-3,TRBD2,CASSLPSGGITDTQYF,TGTGCCAGCAGCTTACCTAGCGGGGGGATCACAGATACGCAGTATTTT
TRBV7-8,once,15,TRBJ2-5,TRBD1,CASSPRTGGQETQYF,TGTGCCAGCAGCCCTCGGACAGGGGGCCAAGAGACCCAGTACTTC
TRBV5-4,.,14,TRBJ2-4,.,CASSFGQPKNIQYF,TGTGCCAGCAGCTTTGGACAGCCCAAAAACATTCAGTACTTC
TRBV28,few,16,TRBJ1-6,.,CASSLEVTATNSPLHF,TGTGCCAGCAGTTTAGAGGTGACAGCAACAAATTCACCCCTCCACTTT